The clone carrying this TCR beta chain was picked up a small number of times. TCRdb re-derived calls from the 5' RACE reads in MiXCR, one entry per CDR3 protein. The sample lists 95,000 to 100,000 distinct CDR3 sequences, under 6.5% occurring once. These data come from a study of T cells after yellow fever vaccination. Trimming removed 4 bases from V and 0 bases from J, with 14 bases in between. The CDR3 runs to 16 residues. Germline lookup yields CDR1 SGHRS and CDR2 YFSETQ. This TCR was recovered from a man aged 18 to 29 who received the YFV17D yellow fever vaccine. The sample was CD8+ T cells sorted from PBMCs, taken 10 days after the yellow fever booster vaccination. The chain combines TRBV5-1 with TRBJ2-1; possibly TRBD2 for D (6 bases). CDR3 coding DNA: TGCGCCAGCAGCCCGGAGGGGACGAGCTCCTACAATGAGCAGTTCTTC. Protein sequence: CASSPEGTSSYNEQFF.